This T cell receptor (beta chain) was recovered during a study of a mutant IDH1 vaccine in newly diagnosed glioma. Whole-study context: Most patients had radiochemotherapy with temozolomide before enrollment; others had one alone. General observations from the study: Evidence of vaccine-induced immune responses was documented in less than 95% of patients.

This CDR3 contains 14 residues. Germline V gives CDR1 SGHTA, CDR2 FQGNSA. Trimming removed 5 bases from V and 4 bases from J, with 11 bases in between. As regards this clone: As yet, its antigen is unknown.

This sample's time point: baseline, week 1 (first vaccination visit). Noted treatment: pre-vaccination baseline after standard-of-care therapy. Sequenced by immunoSEQ multiplex PCR; TCRdb stores in-frame clones only, minus some. The sample comprises 50,000 to 65,000 clones, approximately 81% of which are singletons, and nearly 20% rests with the top ten. The sample in question was PBMCs, obtained from a glioma patient treated with radiotherapy, temozolomide or both. This TCR was recovered from a man aged 18 to 35 with glioma. This sequence joins TRBV7-2 and TRBJ2-2; D is uncertain. As DNA, the CDR3 is TGTGCCAGCAGCATTGGACCGACCACCGGGGAGCTGTTTTTT. Translating gives CASSIGPTTGELFF.